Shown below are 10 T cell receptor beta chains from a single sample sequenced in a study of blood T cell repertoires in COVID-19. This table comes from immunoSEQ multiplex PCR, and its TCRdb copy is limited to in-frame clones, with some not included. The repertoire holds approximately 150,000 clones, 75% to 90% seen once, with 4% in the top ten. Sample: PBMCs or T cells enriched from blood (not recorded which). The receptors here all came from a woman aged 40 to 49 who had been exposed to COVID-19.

In DNA form, the CDR3 reads TGTGCCAGCAGCCCATGGACTAGCGGGAGATACAATGAGCAGTTCTTC. It specifies CASSPWTSGRYNEQFF. The chain has TRBV11-3 and TRBJ2-1, with 13 bases identical to TRBD2. The length of the CDR3 is 16 residues. Germline V lookup: CDR1 SGHNT, CDR2 YENEEA. Germline trimming cut 5 bases from V and 4 bases from J; bases unmatched to any gene: 5.

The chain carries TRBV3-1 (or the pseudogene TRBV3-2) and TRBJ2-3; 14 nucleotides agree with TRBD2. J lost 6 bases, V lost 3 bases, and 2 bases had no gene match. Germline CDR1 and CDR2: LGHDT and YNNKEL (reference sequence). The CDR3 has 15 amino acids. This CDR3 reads CASSQGLAGEDTQYF. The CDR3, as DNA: TGTGCCAGCAGCCAGGGACTAGCGGGAGAGGATACGCAGTATTTT.

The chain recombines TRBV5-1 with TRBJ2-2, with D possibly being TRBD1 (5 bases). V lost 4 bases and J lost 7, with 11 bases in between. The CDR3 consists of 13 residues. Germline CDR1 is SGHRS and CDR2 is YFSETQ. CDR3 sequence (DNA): TGCGCCAGCAGCACACAGGACGGCGGGGAGCTGTTTTTT. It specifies CASSTQDGGELFF.

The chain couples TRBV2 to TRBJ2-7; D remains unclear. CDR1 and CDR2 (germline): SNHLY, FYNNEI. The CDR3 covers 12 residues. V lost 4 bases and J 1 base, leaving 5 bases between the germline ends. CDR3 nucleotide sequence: TGTGCCAGCAGTGCCCAGTCCTACGAGCAGTACTTC. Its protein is CASSAQSYEQYF.

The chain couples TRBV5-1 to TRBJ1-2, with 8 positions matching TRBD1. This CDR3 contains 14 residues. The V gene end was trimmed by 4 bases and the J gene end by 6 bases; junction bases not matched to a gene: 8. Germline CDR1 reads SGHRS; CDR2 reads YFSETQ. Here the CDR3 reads CASSTDRAEDGYTF. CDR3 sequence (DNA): TGCGCCAGCAGCACGGACAGGGCTGAGGATGGCTACACCTTC. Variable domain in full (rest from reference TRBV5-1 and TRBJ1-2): KAGVTQTPRYLIKTRGQQVTLSCSPISGHRSVSWYQQTPGQGLQFLFEYFSETQRNKGNFPGRFSGRQFSNSRSEMNVSTLELGDSALYLCASSTDRAEDGYTFGSGTRLTVV.

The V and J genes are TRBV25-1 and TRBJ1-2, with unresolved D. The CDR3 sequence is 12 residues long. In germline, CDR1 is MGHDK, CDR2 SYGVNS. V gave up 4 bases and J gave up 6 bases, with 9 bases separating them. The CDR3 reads CASSGLWDGYTF. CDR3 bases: TGTGCCAGCAGTGGACTGTGGGATGGCTACACCTTC.

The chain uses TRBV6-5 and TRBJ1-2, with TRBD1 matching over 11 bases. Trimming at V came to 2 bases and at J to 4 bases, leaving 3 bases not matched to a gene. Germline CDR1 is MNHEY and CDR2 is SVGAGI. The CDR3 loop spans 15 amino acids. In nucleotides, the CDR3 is TGTGCCAGCAGTTACGGGACAGGGGGACCCTATGGCTACACCTTC. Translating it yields CASSYGTGGPYGYTF.

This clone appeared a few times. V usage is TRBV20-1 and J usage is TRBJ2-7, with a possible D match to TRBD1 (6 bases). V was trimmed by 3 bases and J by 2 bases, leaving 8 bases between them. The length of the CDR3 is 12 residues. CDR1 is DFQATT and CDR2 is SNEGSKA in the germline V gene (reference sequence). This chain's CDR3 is CSASRQAYEQYF. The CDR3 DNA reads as TGCAGTGCTAGTCGACAGGCCTACGAGCAGTACTTC.

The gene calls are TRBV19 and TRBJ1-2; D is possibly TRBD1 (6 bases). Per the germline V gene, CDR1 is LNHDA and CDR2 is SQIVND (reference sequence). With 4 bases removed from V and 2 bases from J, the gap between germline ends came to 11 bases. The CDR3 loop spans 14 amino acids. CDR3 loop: CASSTMDRNYGYTF. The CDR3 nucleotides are TGTGCCAGTAGTACCATGGACAGAAACTATGGCTACACCTTC.

The CDR3 sequence: CATSDGTSGRATETQYF. For the CDR3, the DNA is TGTGCCACCAGTGATGGGACTAGCGGGAGGGCAACAGAGACCCAGTACTTC. The rearrangement uses TRBV24-1 and TRBJ2-5, with 16 bases lining up with TRBD2. The CDR3 loop spans 17 amino acids. Germline-derived CDR1 and CDR2 are KGHDR and SFDVKD. Trimming cost V 3 bases and J 4 bases; bases outside gene matches: 4.